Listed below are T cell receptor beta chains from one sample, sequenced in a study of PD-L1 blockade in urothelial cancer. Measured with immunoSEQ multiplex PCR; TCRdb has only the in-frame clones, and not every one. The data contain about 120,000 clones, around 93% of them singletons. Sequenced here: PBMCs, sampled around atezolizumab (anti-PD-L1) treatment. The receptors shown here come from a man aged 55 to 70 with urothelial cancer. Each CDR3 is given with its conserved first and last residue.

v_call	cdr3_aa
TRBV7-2	CASNYGMASGGRAINEQFF
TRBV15	CAAATGYNEQFF
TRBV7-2	CASSLVGAASGRRSEQFF
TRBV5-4	CASSHGQDDYEQYF
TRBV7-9	CATSGLAGPGTDTQYF
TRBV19	CASMRTHNTGELFF
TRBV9	CASSVDSKNIQYF
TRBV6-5	CASSYDRNDSPLHF
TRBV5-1	CASSLDNTADTQYF
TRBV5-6	CASSQLAGGHFF
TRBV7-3	CASSYGSRRRVGSEKLFF
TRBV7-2	CASGADQGQPQHF
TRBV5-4	CASSRDTNTEAFF
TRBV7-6	CASSRLAGDRNTDTQYF
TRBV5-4	CASSLTLAGGPYEQYF
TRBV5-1	CASRITGGPGLYF
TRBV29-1	CSVTTQGARTEAFF
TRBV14	CASSQAGTGNTIYF
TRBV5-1	CASRKGASEDEQFF
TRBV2	CASSPISDTQYF
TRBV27	CASSLTSSPWETQYF
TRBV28	CASSTGQGYEKLFF
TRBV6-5	CASSYGGTSREQFF
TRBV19	CASSTDRDTEAFF
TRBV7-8	CASSLRSGSETQYF
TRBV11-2	CASSSPGGRGTDTQYF
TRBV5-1	CASSDAGTGSEKLFF
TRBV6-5	CASTNRWQREAFF
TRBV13	CASSLEVAGIQYF
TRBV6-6	CASSFRQGSNQPQHF
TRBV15	CATSRQGKRETQYF
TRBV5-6	CASSLPEAQVTGELFF
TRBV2	CASSEALTSSGYTF
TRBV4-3	CASSQGGTSGSRGRYEQYF
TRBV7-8	CASSLGSKAFF
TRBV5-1	CASSLAGEQRFNEQFF
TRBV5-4	CASSPTRDESYGYTF
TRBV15	CATQASGYNEQFF